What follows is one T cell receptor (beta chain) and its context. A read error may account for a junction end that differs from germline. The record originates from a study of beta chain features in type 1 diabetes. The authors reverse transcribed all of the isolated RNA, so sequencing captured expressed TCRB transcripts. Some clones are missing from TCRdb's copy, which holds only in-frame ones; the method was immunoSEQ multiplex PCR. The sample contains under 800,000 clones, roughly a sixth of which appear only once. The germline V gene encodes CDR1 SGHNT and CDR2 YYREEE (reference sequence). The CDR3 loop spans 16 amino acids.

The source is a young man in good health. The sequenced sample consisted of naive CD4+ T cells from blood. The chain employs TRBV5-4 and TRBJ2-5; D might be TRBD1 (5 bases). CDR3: CASNLGFSQGQETQYF. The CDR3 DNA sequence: TGTGCCAGCAACTTGGGGTTTTCGCAGGGACAAGAGACCCAGTACTTC.